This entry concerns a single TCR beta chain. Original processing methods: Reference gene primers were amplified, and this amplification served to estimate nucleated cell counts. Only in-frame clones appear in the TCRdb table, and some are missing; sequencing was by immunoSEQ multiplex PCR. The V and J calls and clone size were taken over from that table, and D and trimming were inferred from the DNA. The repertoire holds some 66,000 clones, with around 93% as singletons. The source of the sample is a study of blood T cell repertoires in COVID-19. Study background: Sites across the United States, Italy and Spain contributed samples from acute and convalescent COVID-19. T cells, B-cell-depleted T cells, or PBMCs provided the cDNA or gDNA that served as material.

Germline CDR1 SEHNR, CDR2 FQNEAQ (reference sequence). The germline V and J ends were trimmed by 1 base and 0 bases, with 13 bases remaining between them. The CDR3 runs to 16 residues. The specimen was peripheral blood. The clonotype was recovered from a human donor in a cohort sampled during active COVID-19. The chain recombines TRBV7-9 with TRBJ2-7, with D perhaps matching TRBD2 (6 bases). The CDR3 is CASSLDLGGGSYEQYF. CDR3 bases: TGTGCCAGCAGCTTAGACTTGGGGGGAGGCTCCTACGAGCAGTACTTC.